The clone carrying this T cell receptor beta chain was detected ten times or more. Coverage ceases 3 residues before the CDR3 finishes, and the germline J gene fills in the end. This record comes from a study of T cell clonality in common variable immunodeficiency. Profiled with immunoSEQ multiplex PCR; TCRdb holds only in-frame clones, not every one. This sample has some 38,000 clones, each found more than once. This CDR3 spans 15 amino acids. CDR1 is SGHVS and CDR2 is FQNEAQ in the germline V gene. V was cut by 5 bases and J by 2 bases, with 16 bases left in between. V gene TRBV7-8 combines with J gene TRBJ2-7; D is possibly TRBD1 (6 bases). This sequence originates from a person between 18 and 75 years old in good health. The material sequenced was peripheral blood mononuclear cells. CDR3 sequence: CASSPKDSQAYEQYF. The CDR3 bases that were read are TGTGCCAGCAGCCCTAAGGACAGCCAGGCCTACGAG.